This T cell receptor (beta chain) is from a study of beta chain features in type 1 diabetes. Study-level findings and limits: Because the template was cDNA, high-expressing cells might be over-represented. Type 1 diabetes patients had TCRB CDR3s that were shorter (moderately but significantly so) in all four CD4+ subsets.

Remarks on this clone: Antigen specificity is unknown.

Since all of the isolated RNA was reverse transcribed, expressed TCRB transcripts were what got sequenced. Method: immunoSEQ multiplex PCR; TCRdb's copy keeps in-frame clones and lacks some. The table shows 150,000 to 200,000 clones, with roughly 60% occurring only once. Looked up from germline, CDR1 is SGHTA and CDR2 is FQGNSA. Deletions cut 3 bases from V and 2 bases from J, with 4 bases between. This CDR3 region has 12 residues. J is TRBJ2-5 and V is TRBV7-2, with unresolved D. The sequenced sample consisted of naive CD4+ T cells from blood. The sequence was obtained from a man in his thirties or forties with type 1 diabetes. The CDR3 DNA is TGTGCCAGCAGCTTTCGGCAAGAGACCCAGTACTTC. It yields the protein CASSFRQETQYF.